These T cell receptor beta chains were read from a single sample in a study of blood T cells in healthy people across ages. TCRdb independently ran MiXCR on the 5' RACE reads; one entry per CDR3 protein. This table holds approximately 1.5 million distinct CDR3 sequences, roughly two fifths found once. The sequenced sample was blood. All receptors derive from a woman under 30 in good health. Both conserved end residues are part of each CDR3. D genes are given only for firm matches. Clone size appears in some rows only: once, few, many, or a class for an expanded clone.

V gene	D gene	clone size	J gene	CDR3 DNA	CDR3 protein
TRBV6-2/TRBV6-3	TRBD2	.	TRBJ2-1	TGTGCCAGCAGTTACGGCGGGGGGGTATCGGATGAGCAGTTCTTC	CASSYGGGVSDEQFF
TRBV10-3	.	few	TRBJ2-3	TGTGCCATCAGTGACCCACAAGGGTACACAGATACGCAGTATTTT	CAISDPQGYTDTQYF
TRBV2	.	.	TRBJ2-5	TGTGCCAGCAGTGTATTAAAGTGGGACACTGAGCAGTACTTC	CASSVLKWDTEQYF
TRBV7-2	.	.	TRBJ1-5	TGTGCCAGCAGCATCGATAGCAATCAGCCCCAGCATTTT	CASSIDSNQPQHF
TRBV20-1	.	.	TRBJ2-3	TGCAGTGCCCAGAGGAGGGCGGGGGCGACAGATACGCAGTATTTT	CSAQRRAGATDTQYF
TRBV7-9	.	.	TRBJ1-5	TGTGCCAGCAGCGAGGACATCAGGGAGCCCCAGCATTTT	CASSEDIREPQHF
TRBV6-5	.	few	TRBJ2-1	TGTGCCAGCAGTTACACAACAGCAGACAATGAGCAGTTCTTC	CASSYTTADNEQFF
TRBV12-3/TRBV12-4	.	once	TRBJ1-6	TGTGCCAGCAGCACGAATCCCACACCCCTCCACTTT	CASSTNPTPLHF
TRBV29-1	.	few	TRBJ2-1	TGCAGCGCAAGACGAGAATTGCGTCCCTACAATGAGCAGTTCTTC	CSARRELRPYNEQFF
TRBV6-5	.	few	TRBJ2-7	TGTGCCAGCAGTTACCGAAAGGGGTACGAGCAGTACTTC	CASSYRKGYEQYF
TRBV6-5	TRBD2	few	TRBJ2-3	TGTGCCAGCAGTTTCTTTCCGAGCGGGAGAAGCACAGATACGCAGTATTTT	CASSFFPSGRSTDTQYF
TRBV19	TRBD1	few	TRBJ1-2	TGTGCCAGTAGTATAGGGACAGGGAACTATGGCTACACCTTC	CASSIGTGNYGYTF
TRBV12-3/TRBV12-4	.	.	TRBJ2-7	TGTGCCAGCAGTCAGCCGGGAAAATCCTACGAGCAGTACTTC	CASSQPGKSYEQYF
TRBV4-1	.	.	TRBJ2-1	TGCGCCAGCAGCCAAACTAGCCACCAAAGCCATGAGCAGTTCTTC	CASSQTSHQSHEQFF
TRBV6-1	.	.	TRBJ2-7	TGTGCCAGCACCCCGGAGCCTTTCTACAATGAGCAGTACTTC	CASTPEPFYNEQYF
TRBV7-9	TRBD2	.	TRBJ2-7	TGTGCCGGCAGCTTAGCAGGCGGGAGTACACACGAGCAGTACTTC	CAGSLAGGSTHEQYF
TRBV20-1	.	.	TRBJ2-7	TGCAGTGCAGAGGACAGTGTCTACGAGCAGTACTTC	CSAEDSVYEQYF
TRBV20-1	.	.	TRBJ1-5	TGCAGTGCTGCCGGCATGGATCAGCCCCAGCATTTT	CSAAGMDQPQHF
TRBV7-2	.	.	TRBJ2-5	TGTGCCAGCAGCTTAGGGTGGGGTTGGGAGACCCAGTACTTC	CASSLGWGWETQYF
TRBV4-1	TRBD1	few	TRBJ1-6	TGCGCCAGCAGTGCTGGACAGGGCAGCTCCTATAATTCACCCCTCCACTTT	CASSAGQGSSYNSPLHF
TRBV21-1	.	.	TRBJ1-6	TGTGCCAGCAGCAAAAGGCTACATGGCTCACCCCTCCACTTT	CASSKRLHGSPLHF
TRBV7-3	.	.	TRBJ1-1	TGTGCCAGCAGCTTAAATGTTCGGAGGGGCAGGATGAACAATGAAGCTTTCTTT	CASSLNVRRGRMNNEAFF
TRBV20-1	TRBD1	few	TRBJ1-5	TGCAGTGCTAGCCCGGACAGGTCCAGGACGGCCCAGCATTTT	CSASPDRSRTAQHF
TRBV4-3	TRBD1	.	TRBJ1-6	TGCGCCAGCAGCCAAGTTCGGGACAGTAATTCACCCCTCCACTTT	CASSQVRDSNSPLHF
TRBV4-3	TRBD1	.	TRBJ2-1	TGCGCCAGCAGCCAATCGGGGACAGCTGGATTCTACGAGCAGTTCTTC	CASSQSGTAGFYEQFF
TRBV9	TRBD1	few	TRBJ2-5	TGTGCCAGCAGCACCCGACAGGGTATGGACAATGAGCAGTACTTC	CASSTRQGMDNEQYF
TRBV7-2	.	few	TRBJ1-2	TGTGCCAGCAGCTTAGAGAGGAGCCATGGCTACACCTTC	CASSLERSHGYTF
TRBV14	.	.	TRBJ2-7	TGTGCCAGCAGCCAAGATGACTGGTACGAGCAGTACTTC	CASSQDDWYEQYF
TRBV30	.	.	TRBJ1-1	TGTGCCTGGAGGGCACCCGGGACCCCGACTGAAGCTTTCTTT	CAWRAPGTPTEAFF
TRBV20-1	TRBD2	few	TRBJ2-5	TGCAGTGCTAGACCGGGACTAGTAGAGACCCAGTACTTC	CSARPGLVETQYF
TRBV18	.	few	TRBJ2-1	TGTGCCAGCTCAGTGACCAACGGGGGGCCCTACAATGAGCAGTTCTTC	CASSVTNGGPYNEQFF
TRBV5-1	.	.	TRBJ1-2	TGCGCCAGCAGCCCGGTCTCGGACCATGGCTACACCTTC	CASSPVSDHGYTF